The present T cell receptor (beta chain) was sequenced within a study of graft-versus-host responses after intestinal transplantation. Study details: For 3 to 4 years after anti-thymocyte globulin induction, all recipients took tacrolimus and steroids.

Concerning this clone: Its antigen is as yet unknown.

The data were produced by immunoSEQ multiplex PCR, yet TCRdb's version contains in-frame clones alone and is incomplete. There are about 110,000 clones in the sample; just under 95% occur only once, and about 0.51% lies in the top ten. Points from the study as a whole: Maximum circulating GvH clone levels tracked with early post-transplant HvG decreases. Individuals who had graft-donor T cell macrochimerism had allografts that showed high graft-versus-host to host-versus-graft clonal ratios. Recipient marrow showed GvH clones, some seen first in ileum or blood.

The CDR3 is made up of 15 amino acids. The germline V and J ends were trimmed by 4 bases and 7 bases, with 19 bases remaining between them. Germline CDR1 and CDR2: MNHEY and SMNVEV (reference sequence). J is TRBJ1-2 and V is TRBV27; tentative D call: TRBD1 (5 bases). The receptor was derived from a human donor who received an intestinal transplant. The material sequenced was unstimulated CD8+ T cells sorted from spleen or lymph node cells, taken before intestinal transplant. CDR3 in DNA: TGTGCCAGCAGTTCCCTAATAGGCCCTCAGGGTGGCTACACCTTC. Residues: CASSSLIGPQGGYTF.